The TCR beta chain described here comes from a study of CD8 T cells in ankylosing spondylitis. A single record per CDR3 protein comes from TCRdb applying MiXCR to the 5' RACE reads. The sample holds about 130,000 distinct CDR3 sequences; about a tenth are singletons and the top ten take 3.3%. Trimming at V came to 8 bases and at J to 3 bases, leaving 13 bases not matched to a gene. This CDR3 region has 17 residues. Looked up from germline, CDR1 is MNHEY and CDR2 is SVGEGT. Study-level findings and limits: As for the disease-linked clones, they showed a CD8+ phenotype and occurred at relatively low frequencies in peripheral blood.

In this sample, this clonotype turned up many times. Antigen unknown. V is TRBV6-2 or TRBV6-3 and J is TRBJ2-3; TRBD2 matches at 11 bases. The sequencing input was blood, either unsorted or a sorted T cell fraction (not recorded which). This clonotype was sampled from a male donor with ankylosing spondylitis or in good health (not recorded which). The CDR3 spells CASGRIFRTSGTDTQYF. Written as DNA, the CDR3 is TGTGCCAGCGGCAGGATTTTCCGGACTAGCGGGACAGATACGCAGTATTTT.